The clone carrying this TCR beta chain appeared once. Its antigen is currently unknown. This entry is derived from a study of T cells in localized non-small cell lung cancer. The study, taken as a whole, reports: Median approximately 50 top-100 tumor clones were shared with paired adjacent lung. Uninvolved neighboring lung showed the greatest T cell clonality, exceeding tumor.

The CDR3 is 15 residues long. J was trimmed by 5 bases and V by 3 bases; bases with no gene match: 7. Germline CDR1 and CDR2: MDHEN and SYDVKM. Clones were sequenced by immunoSEQ multiplex PCR, and TCRdb holds only the in-frame ones, with some missing. The sample has 30,000 or so clones; 85% to 90% are singletons. J is TRBJ2-1 and V is TRBV28, with 7 bases matching TRBD1. This clonotype was obtained from a female donor aged 60 or older with stage III squamous cell lung carcinoma. Material: peripheral blood, obtained before any cancer treatment. The CDR3 bases are TGTGCCAGCAGTTTCCTCGGACAGGACAACAATGAGCAGTTCTTC. Residues: CASSFLGQDNNEQFF.